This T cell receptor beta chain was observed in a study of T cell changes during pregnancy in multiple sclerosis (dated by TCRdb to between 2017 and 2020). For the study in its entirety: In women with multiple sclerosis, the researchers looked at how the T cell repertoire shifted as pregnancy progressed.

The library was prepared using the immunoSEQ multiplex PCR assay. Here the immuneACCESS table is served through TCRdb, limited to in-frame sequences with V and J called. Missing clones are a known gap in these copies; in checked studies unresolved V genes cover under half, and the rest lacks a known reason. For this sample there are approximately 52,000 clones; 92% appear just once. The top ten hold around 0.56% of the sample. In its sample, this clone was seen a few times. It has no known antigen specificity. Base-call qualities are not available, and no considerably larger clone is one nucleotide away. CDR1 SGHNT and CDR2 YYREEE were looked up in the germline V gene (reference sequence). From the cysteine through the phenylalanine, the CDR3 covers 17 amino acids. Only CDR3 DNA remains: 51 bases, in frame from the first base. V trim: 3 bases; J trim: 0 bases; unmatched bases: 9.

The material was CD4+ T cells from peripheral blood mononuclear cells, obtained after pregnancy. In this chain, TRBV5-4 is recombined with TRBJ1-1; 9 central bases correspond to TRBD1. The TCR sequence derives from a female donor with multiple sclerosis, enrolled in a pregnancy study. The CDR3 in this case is CASSWRQGGFMNTEAFF. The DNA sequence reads TGTGCCAGCAGCTGGCGACAGGGGGGGTTTATGAACACTGAAGCTTTCTTT.